This T cell receptor (beta chain) came from a study of cytomegalovirus exposure and HLA in healthy donors. The PCR had 60 Vbeta and 13 Jbeta primers. TCRdb's table, derived via immunoSEQ multiplex PCR, lists solely in-frame clones and lacks some. This sample contains over 100,000 clones. CDR1 LGHNA and CDR2 YSLEER come from the germline V gene. Trimming cost V 2 bases and J 0 bases, with 4 bases left between them. The CDR3 spans 13 residues. As regards this clone: Its specificity is unknown.

The study's findings and limits: The authors later found TCR association rates varying by HLA locus, with DRB1 most and HLA-C fewest.

The receptor was derived from a man aged 18 to 29 in good health and CMV-seronegative. The rearrangement links TRBV4-3 to TRBJ1-1; D is ambiguous. The sample consisted of PBMCs. The chain's CDR3 is CASSQQLNTEAFF. The CDR3 DNA reads TGCGCCAGCAGCCAACAGTTGAACACTGAAGCTTTCTTT.